The rows below give T cell receptor beta chains drawn from one sample of a study of blood T cell repertoires in COVID-19. Profiling relied on immunoSEQ multiplex PCR, and the TCRdb table lists in-frame clones only, not all of them. The sample has roughly 340,000 clones; more than 80% are singletons. Input material: PBMCs or T cells enriched from blood (not recorded which). Source of these receptors: a man aged 18 to 30 who had recovered from COVID-19. Both conserved end residues are part of each CDR3. D genes are given only for firm matches. The size field is filled for only some rows; it gives once, few, many or a size class.

TRBJ1-5,.,TRBV27,few,14,TGTGCCAGCAGTTTGCAGTGGAGCAATCAGCCCCAGCATTTT,CASSLQWSNQPQHF
TRBJ2-1,.,TRBV27,.,16,TGTGCCAGCAGTCTACCCCCCGCGAGCTCCTACAATGAGCAGTTCTTC,CASSLPPASSYNEQFF
TRBJ1-1,TRBD1,TRBV27,few,15,TGTGCCAGCAGTTTAACTCCGGCCCAGGGGGATGGAGCTTTCTTT,CASSLTPAQGDGAFF
TRBJ1-4,TRBD1,TRBV2,.,14,TGTGCCAGCAAGGACGGGGGACAGCGAGAAAAACTGTTTTTT,CASKDGGQREKLFF
TRBJ2-6,TRBD1,TRBV7-9,.,16,TGTGCCAGCAGCTTATTTAGGGGGCCTGGGGCCAACGTCCTGACTTTC,CASSLFRGPGANVLTF
TRBJ2-2,.,TRBV11-2,.,16,TGTGCCAGCAGCTCGGAGCAGGGGACAAACACCGGGGAGCTGTTTTTT,CASSSEQGTNTGELFF
TRBJ1-5,TRBD1,TRBV7-8,.,17,TGTGCCAGCAGCTCCCGTTCAGACAGGGCTGGAAATCAGCCCCAGCATTTT,CASSSRSDRAGNQPQHF
TRBJ2-1,TRBD2,TRBV5-5,.,16,TGTGCCAGCAAGAGCGGGACGGTAGCCCGCTACAATGAGCAGTTCTTC,CASKSGTVARYNEQFF
TRBJ2-3,.,TRBV21-1,once,14,TGTGCCAGCATACTACTCCTAGGCGCAGATACGCAGTATTTT,CASILLLGADTQYF
TRBJ1-2,TRBD1,TRBV6-1,.,15,TGTGCCAGCAGTGAAAGGACGGGACAGGCGACGGGCTACACCTTC,CASSERTGQATGYTF
TRBJ2-3,TRBD2,TRBV18,.,16,TGTGCCAGCTCACCATTAGCGGGGGCGCAGGGAAATACGCAGTATTTT,CASSPLAGAQGNTQYF
TRBJ1-4,.,TRBV9,.,13,TGTGCCAGCTGGAATCAGCGTAATGAAAAACTGTTTTTT,CASWNQRNEKLFF
TRBJ1-4,.,TRBV4-1,.,14,TGCGCCAGCAGCTTTGGACAGATTAATGAAAAACTGTTTTTT,CASSFGQINEKLFF
TRBJ1-2,TRBD1,TRBV29-1,.,12,TGCAGCGCCCCGGACAGACAGGGTGGCTACACCTTC,CSAPDRQGGYTF
TRBJ1-1,TRBD1,TRBV19,.,16,TGTGCCAGTAAATTTTCGCCACAGGGGATGAACACTGAAGCTTTCTTT,CASKFSPQGMNTEAFF
TRBJ1-5,.,TRBV19,.,17,TGTGCCAGTAGTATTCCCTCCGCCCCGGGTGCTAATCAGCCCCAGCATTTT,CASSIPSAPGANQPQHF
TRBJ2-7,.,TRBV2,once,12,TGTGCCAGCAGAACACAGGGCCCCGAGCAGTACTTC,CASRTQGPEQYF
TRBJ1-1,TRBD1,TRBV6-5,.,13,TGTGCCAGCAGTAGTCAACAGGGGCAACAAGCTTTCTTT,CASSSQQGQQAFF
TRBJ2-1,TRBD2,TRBV7-8,.,16,TGTGCCAGCAGCTCTTTTGGAGGGAGGGCCTACAATGAGCAGTTCTTC,CASSSFGGRAYNEQFF
TRBJ2-2,TRBD1,TRBV19,few,17,TGTGCCAGTAGTCTCCGGGACAGGGGGTTATTTGCCGGGGAGCTGTTTTTT,CASSLRDRGLFAGELFF
TRBJ1-6,.,TRBV5-4,.,16,TGTGCCAGCAGCCTTGACGTCGGACAAGTGAATTCACCCCTCCACTTT,CASSLDVGQVNSPLHF
TRBJ2-1,.,TRBV6-1,.,12,TGTGCCAGCAGTGAGGGTGGGACAGAGCAGTTCTTC,CASSEGGTEQFF
TRBJ2-2,.,TRBV14,.,16,TGTGCCAGCAGAACCAATAGGACAGCTAACACCGGGGAGCTGTTTTTT,CASRTNRTANTGELFF
TRBJ2-1,.,TRBV14,.,14,TGTGCCAGCAGCCCCCTTAGCGCCCACAATGAGCAGTTCTTC,CASSPLSAHNEQFF
TRBJ1-6,.,TRBV18,.,15,TGTGCCAGCTCACCATCTGGGACATATAATTCACCCCTCCACTTT,CASSPSGTYNSPLHF
TRBJ2-1,.,TRBV3-1/TRBV3-2,.,16,TGTGCCAGCAGCCAAGAAACCCTTAGCTCCTACAATGAGCAGTTCTTC,CASSQETLSSYNEQFF
TRBJ2-7,.,TRBV6-6,.,15,TGTGCCAGCCGGTCGGACACAAGGACCTCCTACGAGCAGTACTTC,CASRSDTRTSYEQYF
TRBJ1-5,TRBD1,TRBV10-3,.,14,TGTGCCATCAGCCGGGACAGATTCAATCAGCCCCAGCATTTT,CAISRDRFNQPQHF
TRBJ1-5,TRBD1,TRBV19,.,13,TGTGCCACATCCGGGGACAGGAATCAGCCCCAGCATTTT,CATSGDRNQPQHF
TRBJ2-2,.,TRBV6-6,.,15,TGTGCCGTCCGCCCCCCCCAGACGAACACCGGGGAGCTGTTTTTT,CAVRPPQTNTGELFF
TRBJ2-5,TRBD2,TRBV19,.,16,TGTGCCAGTAGTATGGCGGCACTAGCGGGTCGCGAGACCCAGTACTTC,CASSMAALAGRETQYF
TRBJ2-3,.,TRBV5-6,.,12,TGTGCCAGCAGCTTTGGAGGTGATACGCAGTATTTT,CASSFGGDTQYF
TRBJ1-1,.,TRBV19,.,14,TGTGCCAGTAGCAGGGGTACGCGGAACACTGAAGCTTTCTTT,CASSRGTRNTEAFF
TRBJ2-5,.,TRBV5-1,.,13,TGCGCCAGCAGCTTGACCCGACATCCCCTGTGGTACTTC,CASSLTRHPLWYF
TRBJ2-2,TRBD1,TRBV24-1,once,14,TGTGCCACCAGTGATCCTCAGGGGGCAGGGGAGCTGTTTTTT,CATSDPQGAGELFF
TRBJ2-3,TRBD2,TRBV5-4,.,15,TGTGCCAGCAGCTTGGAAGCGGGAGGTGCAGATACGCAGTATTTT,CASSLEAGGADTQYF
TRBJ2-3,TRBD2,TRBV6-2/TRBV6-3,.,15,TGTGCCAGCAGTTACGCGGGGACTAACACAGATACGCAGTATTTT,CASSYAGTNTDTQYF
TRBJ1-3,.,TRBV3-1/TRBV3-2,once,16,TGTGCCAGCAGCTCTCGGACACCCGCCTCTGGAAACACCATATATTTT,CASSSRTPASGNTIYF
TRBJ1-6,TRBD1,TRBV6-5,.,16,TGTGCCAGCAGTTACCAGGGGGAATATGGAAATTCACCCCTCCACTTT,CASSYQGEYGNSPLHF
TRBJ2-3,.,TRBV5-1,.,15,TGCGCCAGCAGACCCGGGACATCTAGCACAGATACGCAGTATTTT,CASRPGTSSTDTQYF
TRBJ1-1,.,TRBV7-9,.,13,TGTGCCAGCAGCTTAGTCAATTCGGCTGAAGCTTTCTTT,CASSLVNSAEAFF
TRBJ2-1,.,TRBV4-3,.,14,TGCGCCAGCAGCCAAGACCCAGGCCCAAATGAGCAGTTCTTC,CASSQDPGPNEQFF
TRBJ2-7,.,TRBV11-2,.,16,TGTGCCAGCAGCTTAGATCCGAGGGGGGGGCTTTCCGAGCAGTACTTC,CASSLDPRGGLSEQYF
TRBJ2-7,TRBD1,TRBV3-1/TRBV3-2,once,14,TGTGCCAGCAGCCAAGCCTTTACAGGGGTCGAGCAGTACTTC,CASSQAFTGVEQYF
TRBJ2-3,.,TRBV5-6,.,14,TGTGCCAGCAGAAATCCCAGAAGCACAGATACGCAGTATTTT,CASRNPRSTDTQYF
TRBJ2-2,TRBD1,TRBV7-3,.,15,TGTGCCAGCAGCCCCGGGACAGGGGAAACCGGGGAGCTGTTTTTT,CASSPGTGETGELFF
TRBJ2-2,.,TRBV9,.,15,TGTGCCAGCAGCGTAGAACAGGGGAACACCGGGGAGCTGTTTTTT,CASSVEQGNTGELFF
TRBJ1-5,.,TRBV6-2/TRBV6-3,few,14,TGTGCCAGCAGTTGGGGAGGTAGCAATCAGCCCCAGCATTTT,CASSWGGSNQPQHF
TRBJ2-7,.,TRBV15,.,16,TGTGCCACCAGCAGAATGACGGGGGAGAGGCCCTACGAGCAGTACTTC,CATSRMTGERPYEQYF